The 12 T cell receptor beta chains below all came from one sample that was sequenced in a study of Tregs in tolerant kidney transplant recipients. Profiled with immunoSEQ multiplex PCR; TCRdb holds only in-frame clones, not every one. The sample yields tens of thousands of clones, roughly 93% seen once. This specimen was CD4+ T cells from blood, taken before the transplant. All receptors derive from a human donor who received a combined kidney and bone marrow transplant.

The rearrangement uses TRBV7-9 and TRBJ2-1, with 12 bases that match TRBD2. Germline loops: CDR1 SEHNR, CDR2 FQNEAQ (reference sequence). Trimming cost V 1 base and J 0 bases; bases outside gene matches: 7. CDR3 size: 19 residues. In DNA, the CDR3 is TGTGCCAGCAGCTTAGTAGGACTAGCGGGATCTAGCTCCTACAATGAGCAGTTCTTC. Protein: CASSLVGLAGSSSYNEQFF.

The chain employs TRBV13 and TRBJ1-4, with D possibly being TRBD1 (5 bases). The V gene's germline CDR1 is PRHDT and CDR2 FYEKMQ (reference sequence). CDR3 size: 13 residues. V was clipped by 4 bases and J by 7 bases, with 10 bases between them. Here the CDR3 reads CASSSDIAEKLFF. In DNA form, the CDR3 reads TGTGCCAGCAGCTCGGACATAGCTGAAAAACTGTTTTTT.

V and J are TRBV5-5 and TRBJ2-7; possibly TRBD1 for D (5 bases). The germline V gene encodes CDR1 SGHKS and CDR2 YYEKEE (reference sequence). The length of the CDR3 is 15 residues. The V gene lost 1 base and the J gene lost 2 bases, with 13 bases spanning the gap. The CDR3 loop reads CASSLFQGAAYEQYF. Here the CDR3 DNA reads TGTGCCAGCAGCTTGTTCCAGGGCGCAGCCTACGAGCAGTACTTC.

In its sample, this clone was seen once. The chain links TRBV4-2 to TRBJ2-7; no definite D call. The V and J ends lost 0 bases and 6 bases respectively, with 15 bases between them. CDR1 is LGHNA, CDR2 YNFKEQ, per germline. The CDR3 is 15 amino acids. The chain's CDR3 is CASSQDKGRIGEQYF. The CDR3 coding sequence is TGTGCCAGCAGCCAAGATAAAGGCAGGATAGGCGAGCAGTACTTC.

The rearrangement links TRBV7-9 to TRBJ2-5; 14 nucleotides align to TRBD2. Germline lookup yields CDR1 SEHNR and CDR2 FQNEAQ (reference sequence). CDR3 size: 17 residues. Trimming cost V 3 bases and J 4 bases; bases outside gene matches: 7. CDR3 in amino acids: CASSFSGLAGGSETQYF. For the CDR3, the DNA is TGTGCCAGCAGCTTCTCCGGACTAGCGGGGGGATCAGAGACCCAGTACTTC.

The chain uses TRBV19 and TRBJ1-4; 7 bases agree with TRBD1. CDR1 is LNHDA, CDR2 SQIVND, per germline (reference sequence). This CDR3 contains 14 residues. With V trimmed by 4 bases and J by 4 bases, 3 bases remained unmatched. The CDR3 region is CASSNDRVNEKLFF. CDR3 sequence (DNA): TGTGCCAGTAGTAATGACAGGGTTAATGAAAAACTGTTTTTT.

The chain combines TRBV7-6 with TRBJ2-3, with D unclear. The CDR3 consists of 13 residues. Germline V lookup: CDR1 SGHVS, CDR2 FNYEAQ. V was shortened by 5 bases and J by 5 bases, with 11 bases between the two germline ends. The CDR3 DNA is TGTGCCAGCAGCATCCCCTCAGGAGATACGCAGTATTTT. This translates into CASSIPSGDTQYF.

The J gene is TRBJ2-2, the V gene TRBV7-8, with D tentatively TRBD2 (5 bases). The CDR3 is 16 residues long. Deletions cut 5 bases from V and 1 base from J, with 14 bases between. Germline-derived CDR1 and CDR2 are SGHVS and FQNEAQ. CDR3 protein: CASSPRRRENTGELFF. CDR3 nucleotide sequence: TGTGCCAGCAGCCCCCGCCGCCGGGAGAACACCGGGGAGCTGTTTTTT.

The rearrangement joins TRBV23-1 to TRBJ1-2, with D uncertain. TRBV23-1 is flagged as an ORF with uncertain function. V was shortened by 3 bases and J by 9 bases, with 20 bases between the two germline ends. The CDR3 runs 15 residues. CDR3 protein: CASSHGREGIRSYTF. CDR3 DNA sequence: TGCGCCAGCAGTCACGGCCGGGAAGGTATTCGGAGCTACACCTTC.

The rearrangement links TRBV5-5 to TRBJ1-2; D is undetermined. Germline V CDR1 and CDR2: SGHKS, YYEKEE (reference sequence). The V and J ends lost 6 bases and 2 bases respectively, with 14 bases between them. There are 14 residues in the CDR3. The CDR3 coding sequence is TGTGCCAGCACCCTGGCGGGCAGCAACTATGGCTACACCTTC. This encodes CASTLAGSNYGYTF.

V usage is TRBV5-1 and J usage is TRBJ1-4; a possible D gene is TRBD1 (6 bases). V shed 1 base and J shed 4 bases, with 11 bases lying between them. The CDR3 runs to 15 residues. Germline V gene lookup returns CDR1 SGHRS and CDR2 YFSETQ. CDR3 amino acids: CASSLMTGLNEKLFF. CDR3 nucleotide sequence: TGCGCCAGCAGCTTGATGACAGGACTTAATGAAAAACTGTTTTTT.

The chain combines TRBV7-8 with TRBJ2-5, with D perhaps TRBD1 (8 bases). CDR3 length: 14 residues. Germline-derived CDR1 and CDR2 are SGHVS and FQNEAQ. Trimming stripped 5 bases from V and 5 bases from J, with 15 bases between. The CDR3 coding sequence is TGTGCCAGCAGCCATGGACAGGGAGGGGAGACCCAGTACTTC. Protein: CASSHGQGGETQYF.